Presented here are 17 T cell receptor beta chains from one specimen sequenced in a study of cytomegalovirus exposure and HLA in healthy donors. The PCR employed 60 Vbeta primers together with 13 Jbeta primers. The data were produced by immunoSEQ multiplex PCR, yet TCRdb's version contains in-frame clones alone and is incomplete. The data contain 98,000 or so clones, about three quarters of them singletons. The sample comprised PBMCs. The receptor set was obtained from a woman younger than 30 in good health and CMV-seropositive.

This clone was observed a few times. The J gene is TRBJ2-7, the V gene TRBV5-1; D remains ambiguous. This CDR3 contains 13 residues. V lost 4 bases and J 7 bases, leaving 15 bases between the germline ends. CDR1 is SGHRS and CDR2 is YFSETQ in the germline V gene. CDR3 DNA: TGCGCCAGCAGCAGAGAGCTAACCCAAGAGCAGTACTTC. Protein sequence: CASSRELTQEQYF.

The rearrangement uses TRBV30 and TRBJ1-5, with TRBD1 identical over 8 bases. The length of the CDR3 is 14 residues. Germline V gives CDR1 GTSNPN, CDR2 SVGIG (reference sequence). Trimming took 4 bases from V and 7 from J; bases not matched to a gene: 9. Here the CDR3 reads CAWNLGQGSQPQHF. The CDR3, as DNA: TGTGCCTGGAACCTAGGACAGGGAAGCCAGCCCCAGCATTTT.

V gene TRBV6-1 combines with J gene TRBJ1-2; D remains ambiguous. The CDR3 loop spans 15 amino acids. Germline loops: CDR1 MNHNS, CDR2 SASEGT. Trimming left V 5 bases short and J 4 bases short, with 17 bases between. The DNA for the CDR3 is TGTGCCAGCAGTCTAACCTTAGTAGATCTCTATGGCTACACCTTC. Encoded protein: CASSLTLVDLYGYTF.

This clone was detected once. This sequence joins TRBV11-2 and TRBJ2-5; 7 bases fit TRBD2. Germline CDR1 SGHAT, CDR2 FQNNGV. The CDR3 is 14 residues long. Trimming cost V 6 bases and J 4 bases; bases outside gene matches: 8. The CDR3 loop is CASRFGGSGETQYF. DNA for the CDR3: TGTGCCAGCAGGTTCGGGGGGAGTGGAGAGACCCAGTACTTC.

The V and J genes are TRBV5-1 and TRBJ1-2, with a weak D call TRBD1 (6 bases). V lost 4 bases, J lost 2 bases, and 12 bases lay in between. Looked up from germline, CDR1 is SGHRS and CDR2 is YFSETQ. The length of the CDR3 is 14 residues. The CDR3 region has the DNA TGCGCCAGCAGCAGCGGGGGCGGGAACTATGGCTACACCTTC. Amino acid sequence: CASSSGGGNYGYTF.

This clone was observed a handful of times. V and J are TRBV2 and TRBJ2-5; D is unresolved. CDR1 and CDR2 from the germline V gene are SNHLY and FYNNEI. Trimming took off 8 bases at V and 1 base at J, with 8 bases between the two ends. This CDR3 has 12 amino acids. The chain's CDR3 is CASRVLQETQYF. CDR3 nucleotides: TGTGCCAGCCGCGTCCTCCAAGAGACCCAGTACTTC. The whole variable domain, remainder taken from reference TRBV2 and TRBJ2-5, is EPEVTQTPSHQVTQMGQEVILRCVPISNHLYFYWYRQILGQKVEFLVSFYNNEISEKSEIFDDQFSVERPDGSNFTLKIRSTKLEDSAMYFCASRVLQETQYFGPGTRLLVL.

The genes are TRBV2 and TRBJ2-1; D gene uncertain. The CDR3 extends over 12 amino acids. The germline V gene encodes CDR1 SNHLY and CDR2 FYNNEI. Trimming stripped 3 bases from V and 4 bases from J, with 4 bases between. The CDR3, as DNA: TGTGCCAGCAGTGACGTATACAATGAGCAGTTCTTC. Protein: CASSDVYNEQFF. Supplemented by reference TRBV2 and TRBJ2-1, the full variable domain reads EPEVTQTPSHQVTQMGQEVILRCVPISNHLYFYWYRQILGQKVEFLVSFYNNEISEKSEIFDDQFSVERPDGSNFTLKIRSTKLEDSAMYFCASSDVYNEQFFGPGTRLTVL.

This sequence joins TRBV4-1 and TRBJ2-1, with D perhaps TRBD2 (6 bases). The CDR3 runs to 19 residues. Trimming cost V 0 bases and J 7 bases, with 25 bases left between them. Germline V gives CDR1 MGHRA, CDR2 YSYEKL. The CDR3 nucleotides read TGCGCCAGCAGCCAAGAGGCGGGGTGGGTAGGGGAGATAGGGAATGAGCAGTTCTTC. Protein sequence: CASSQEAGWVGEIGNEQFF.

The chain links TRBV28 to TRBJ2-1, with D possibly being TRBD2 (6 bases). V was trimmed by 2 bases and J by 0 bases, leaving 8 bases between them. Looked up from germline, CDR1 is MDHEN and CDR2 is SYDVKM. This CDR3 has 15 amino acids. The CDR3 is CASSLAGYSYNEQFF. CDR3 DNA: TGTGCCAGCAGTTTAGCGGGATACTCCTACAATGAGCAGTTCTTC.

The chain joins TRBV19 to TRBJ2-2; D not certain. Trimming left V 4 bases short and J 1 base short, with 10 bases between. Germline V gives CDR1 LNHDA, CDR2 SQIVND (reference sequence). The length of the CDR3 is 15 residues. The chain's CDR3 is CASSRDDWNTGELFF. The CDR3 DNA follows: TGTGCCAGTAGTAGAGATGACTGGAACACCGGGGAGCTGTTTTTT. The full variable domain, rest sourced from reference TRBV19 and TRBJ2-2, is DGGITQSPKYLFRKEGQNVTLSCEQNLNHDAMYWYRQDPGQGLRLIYYSQIVNDFQKGDIAEGYSVSREKKESFPLTVTSAQKNPTAFYLCASSRDDWNTGELFFGEGSRLTVL.

The chain is built from TRBV9 and TRBJ2-5; no definite D call. This CDR3 region has 15 residues. Germline lookup yields CDR1 SGDLS and CDR2 YYNGEE. V was shortened by 0 bases and J by 4 bases, with 13 bases between the two germline ends. CDR3 region: CASSVDYTHGETQYF. CDR3 nucleotide sequence: TGTGCCAGCAGCGTAGACTACACCCACGGAGAGACCCAGTACTTC.

The chain joins TRBV11-2 to TRBJ1-2; possible D gene TRBD1, 5 bases. Germline-derived CDR1 and CDR2 are SGHAT and FQNNGV. Trimming removed 5 bases at V and 7 bases at J, with 11 bases between. CDR3 length: 12 amino acids. The CDR3 DNA follows: TGTGCCAGCAGCCCTGACAGCCCTGGCTACACCTTC. Residues: CASSPDSPGYTF.

This clone appeared a few times. The chain recombines TRBV30 with TRBJ2-1; the match to TRBD2 covers 8 bases. Germline loops: CDR1 GTSNPN, CDR2 SVGIG (reference sequence). This CDR3 comprises 14 residues. The J segment lost 9 bases and the V segment lost 3 bases, leaving 10 bases of the junction unmatched. As DNA, the CDR3 is TGTGCCTGGAGCCCGGGACTAGGGCCAGGTGAGCAGTTCTTC. The encoded protein is CAWSPGLGPGEQFF.

A few counts support this clone. V gene TRBV2 combines with J gene TRBJ2-7; TRBD2 is a possible D gene (6 bases). The V and J ends lost 8 bases and 7 bases respectively, with 18 bases between them. The length of the CDR3 is 13 residues. CDR1 is SNHLY, CDR2 FYNNEI, per germline. CDR3 in DNA: TGTGCCAGCCAAGCGGGCGCCGGAGGGGAGCAGTACTTC. It codes for CASQAGAGGEQYF.

This clone was seen a handful of times. The rearrangement links TRBV6-1 to TRBJ2-7, with D maybe TRBD1 (6 bases). This CDR3 is built from 15 residues. V was cut by 6 bases and J by 0 bases, with 15 bases left in between. In germline, CDR1 is MNHNS, CDR2 SASEGT. The DNA of the CDR3 is TGTGCCAGCAGAGGACAGCTAATGAACTCCTACGAGCAGTACTTC. Its translation: CASRGQLMNSYEQYF.

This sequence joins TRBV30 and TRBJ1-2; TRBD1 might be the D (6 bases). CDR3 size: 15 residues. Looked up from germline, CDR1 is GTSNPN and CDR2 is SVGIG (reference sequence). V was pared by 1 base and J by 2 bases, with 14 bases between. The CDR3 DNA sequence: TGTGCCTGGAGTGCAGGACAGTCGAAAAACTATGGCTACACCTTC. Protein sequence: CAWSAGQSKNYGYTF.

The CDR3 nucleotides read TGTGCCAGCTCACCACCGTATAACAATGAGCAGTTCTTC. It yields the protein CASSPPYNNEQFF. The V and J genes are TRBV18 and TRBJ2-1; D remains ambiguous. Germline-derived CDR1 and CDR2 are KGHSH and LQKENI. This CDR3 contains 13 residues. Trimming removed 0 bases from V and 5 bases from J, with 5 bases in between. Variable domain in full (rest from reference TRBV18 and TRBJ2-1): NAGVMQNPRHLVRRRGQEARLRCSPMKGHSHVYWYRQLPEEGLKFMVYLQKENIIDESGMPKERFSAEFPKEGPSILRIQQVVRGDSAAYFCASSPPYNNEQFFGPGTRLTVL.